Listed here is a single T cell receptor beta chain. Its antigen specificity is not known. One base away there is no much larger clone; base qualities are not given. The sample comes from a study of follicular helper T cells after annual influenza vaccination (dated by TCRdb to 2017 to 2019). About the investigation overall: After each seasonal influenza vaccination, blood was collected on days 0, 7 and 28. To study recall of cTfh clones, some subjects were followed across successive annual vaccinations spanning the 2013-2014, 2014-2015 and 2015-2016 seasons. One week after vaccination, a second recruited cohort of about a dozen subjects (Table S1) displayed a similar ICOS+CD38+ cTfh response. Multi-year samples were available from six subjects, with four subjects covering two vaccination seasons and two subjects covering three seasons. The 2013-2014 samples were cryopreserved, while the 2015 samples were processed right after collection. General conclusions and limits of the study: Successive annual vaccinations recalled a recurrent oligoclonal ICOS+CD38+ cTfh response that contained tetramer and AIM influenza-specific clonotypes. ICOS+CD38+ cTfh clonality correlated with the frequency of that population, and its change correlated with the change in circulating plasmablast frequency. Day 7 ICOS+CD38+ clones were most often found later in ICOS-CD38- cTfh, suggesting that subset may serve as a memory reservoir. Because only 10-20% of the analyzed cells gave productive TCRB sequences, there was no way to sample rare clonotypes.

From the germline V gene, CDR1 is SNHLY and CDR2 is FYNNEI. V sheds 2 bases and J sheds 0 bases, leaving 7 bases between their ends. Including the terminal cysteine and phenylalanine, the CDR3 comprises 14 residues. Only CDR3 DNA remains: 42 bases, in frame from the first base. The protocol used for the library was the immunoSEQ multiplex PCR assay. Adaptive Biotechnologies handled the TCRB amplification, library preparation, sequencing and preliminary bioinformatics at Survey level resolution. For TCRB sequencing, genomic DNA from the sorted cTfh populations was amplified by multiplex PCR. The authors' pipeline ran thus. Clonality was calculated in R as 1 minus normalized Shannon entropy, and the Gini index was calculated with the R package ineq. Overlap score was defined as the summed counts of shared sequences divided by the total counts of all sequences in both compared samples. Significance of shared clonotypes was assessed by Fisher's exact test, with a theoretical repertoire of 10^7 TCRB sequences assumed. TCRdb took this table from immuneACCESS and kept in-frame rearrangements with V and J called. Such tables lack part of the clones; where checked against another copy, unresolved V genes explain under half of the gap, and the rest is unexplained. V and J calls and clone size are given by that table; D and trimming were obtained from the DNA. Recorded for this sample are 6,000 to 9,500 clones; roughly 80% of them occurred a single time. The ten most abundant clones make up about 1.8% of the sample.

The sample's time point label is to be understood as: 2014-2015 season, 7 days after vaccination. TCRB sequencing was used to follow sorted CD4 subsets from the blood of adults before and after they were given the seasonal inactivated influenza vaccine (Fluvarix). Subjects were considered eligible if community-dwelling and if influenza vaccine had not been received in the prior 6 months. Influenza vaccine contraindications, substance abuse, HIV/AIDS, active malignancy, immunomodulatory medication and active illness such as respiratory infection were included among the exclusion criteria. At each time point, about 40 to 110 mL of blood was collected. Circulating Tfh were defined as non-naive CD4+CXCR5+PD-1+ cells and sorted into ICOS+CD38+ and ICOS-CD38- fractions. Ficoll-Paque PLUS or SepMate separation was used to isolate PBMC. Before DNA was extracted, the cell subsets were sorted from PBMC using a BD FACS Aria.

The starting material was CXCR5+ CD38- circulating T follicular helper cells from blood, obtained 7 days after influenza vaccination. The sample's cell subset or site label is to be understood as: circulating Tfh, non-naive CD4+CXCR5+PD-1+ (ICOS+CD38+ or ICOS-CD38-). This sequence was found in an adult who received the influenza vaccine. This sequence uses TRBV2 and TRBJ1-2, with the identity of the D gene unclear. Read as DNA, the sequence is TGTGCCAGCAGTGAATGGGCAACTAACTATGGCTACACCTTC. This codes for CASSEWATNYGYTF.